This T cell receptor (beta chain) was captured by sequencing in a study of control samples from healthy donors and cancer patients. Sequencing was performed with immunoSEQ multiplex PCR; in TCRdb, only in-frame clones are kept and a portion is missing. The table has about 98,000 clones, 70% to 80% seen once. This CDR3 is built from 14 residues. Trimming pared 2 bases from V and 0 bases from J, leaving 8 bases between. CDR1 and CDR2 (germline): SGHRS, YFSETQ. The sequence derives from a woman aged 30 to 39 in good health. The gene calls are TRBV5-1 and TRBJ1-1; D gene uncertain. Sequencing was done on a sample of blood. CDR3 sequence (DNA): TGCGCCAGCAGCTTATCGACACTGAACACTGAAGCTTTCTTT. This encodes CASSLSTLNTEAFF.